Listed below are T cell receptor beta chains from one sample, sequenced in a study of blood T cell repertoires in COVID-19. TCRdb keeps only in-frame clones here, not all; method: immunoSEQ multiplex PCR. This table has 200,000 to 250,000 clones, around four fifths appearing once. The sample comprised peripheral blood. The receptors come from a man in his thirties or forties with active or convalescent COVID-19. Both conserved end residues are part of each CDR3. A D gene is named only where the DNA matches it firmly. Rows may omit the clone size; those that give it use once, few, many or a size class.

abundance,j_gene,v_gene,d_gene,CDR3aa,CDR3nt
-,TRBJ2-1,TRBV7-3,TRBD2,CASSLIGGRAGEQFF,TGTGCCAGCAGCTTAATCGGCGGGAGGGCCGGTGAGCAGTTCTTC
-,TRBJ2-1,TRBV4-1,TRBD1,CASSLRDRVDEQFF,TGCGCCAGCAGCCTCCGGGACAGGGTCGATGAGCAGTTCTTC
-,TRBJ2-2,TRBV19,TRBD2,CASSSSGGLRTGELFF,TGTGCCAGTAGTTCTAGCGGGGGGCTTCGAACCGGGGAGCTGTTTTTT
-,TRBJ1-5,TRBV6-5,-,CAIRDNNQPQHF,TGTGCCATAAGGGACAACAATCAGCCCCAGCATTTT
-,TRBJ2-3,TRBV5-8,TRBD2,CASSLGLAGTDTQYF,TGTGCCAGCAGCCTCGGACTAGCGGGGACAGATACGCAGTATTTT
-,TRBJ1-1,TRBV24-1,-,CATSDPWNTEAFF,TGTGCCACCAGTGATCCCTGGAACACTGAAGCTTTCTTT
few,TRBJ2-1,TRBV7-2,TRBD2,CASSTRERGSSYNEQFF,TGTGCCAGCAGTACCAGAGAGCGGGGTAGCTCCTACAATGAGCAGTTCTTC
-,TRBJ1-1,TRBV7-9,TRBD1,CASSRQGPDTEAFF,TGTGCCAGCAGCCGACAGGGCCCGGACACTGAAGCTTTCTTT
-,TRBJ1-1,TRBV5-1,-,CASSFWTAEQSFF,TGCGCCAGCAGCTTCTGGACAGCTGAACAGTCTTTCTTT
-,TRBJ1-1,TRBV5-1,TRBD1,CASSWTGFNTEAFF,TGCGCCAGCAGCTGGACAGGGTTTAACACTGAAGCTTTCTTT
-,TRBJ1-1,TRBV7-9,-,CASSATARRGTEAFF,TGTGCCAGCAGCGCGACAGCCCGGCGAGGCACTGAAGCTTTCTTT
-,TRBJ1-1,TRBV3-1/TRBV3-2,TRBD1,CASSPPPQGLDTEAFF,TGTGCCAGCAGCCCGCCCCCACAGGGGTTGGACACTGAAGCTTTCTTT
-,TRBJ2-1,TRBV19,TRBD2,CASSVRPGTSSYNEQFF,TGTGCCAGTAGTGTTCGTCCCGGGACTAGCTCCTACAATGAGCAGTTCTTC
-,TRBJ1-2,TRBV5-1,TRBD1,CASSPDRGRWGYTF,TGCGCCAGCAGCCCGGACAGGGGGCGGTGGGGCTACACCTTC
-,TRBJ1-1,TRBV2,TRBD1,CASQDRVRTEAFF,TGTGCCAGCCAGGACAGGGTCAGGACTGAAGCTTTCTTT
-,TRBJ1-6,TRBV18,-,CASSPPEGKNSPLHF,TGTGCCAGCTCACCACCGGAGGGCAAAAATTCACCCCTCCACTTT
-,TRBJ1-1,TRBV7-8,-,CASRSQGHPNTEAFF,TGTGCCAGCCGCTCCCAGGGACACCCGAACACTGAAGCTTTCTTT
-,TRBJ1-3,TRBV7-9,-,CASSLVGGSGNTIYF,TGTGCCAGCAGCTTAGTCGGCGGCTCTGGAAACACCATATATTTT
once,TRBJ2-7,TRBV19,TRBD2,CASSTPEAGVGYEQYF,TGTGCCAGTAGTACTCCCGAAGCGGGAGTGGGGTACGAGCAGTACTTC
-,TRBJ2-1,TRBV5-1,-,CASSIASAYNEQFF,TGCGCCAGCAGCATCGCTAGCGCCTACAATGAGCAGTTCTTC
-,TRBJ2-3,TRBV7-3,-,CASSSRDSHPGTQYF,TGTGCCAGCAGCTCCCGGGACTCCCATCCCGGTACGCAGTATTTT
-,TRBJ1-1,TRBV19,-,CASLGYREPEAFF,TGTGCCAGTTTGGGCTACAGGGAGCCTGAAGCTTTCTTT
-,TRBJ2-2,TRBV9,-,CASSVRGYTGELFF,TGTGCCAGCAGCGTCCGGGGATACACCGGGGAGCTGTTTTTT
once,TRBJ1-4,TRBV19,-,CASSMLSSTNEKLFF,TGTGCCAGTAGTATGCTATCCTCAACTAATGAAAAACTGTTTTTT
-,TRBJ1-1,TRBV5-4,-,CASSEWNTEAFF,TGTGCCAGCAGCGAGTGGAACACTGAAGCTTTCTTT
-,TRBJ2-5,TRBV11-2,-,CASSYSGGGETQYF,TGTGCCAGCAGCTACTCCGGAGGTGGAGAGACCCAGTACTTC
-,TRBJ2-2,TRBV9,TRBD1,CASSVLPGQPNTGELFF,TGTGCCAGCAGCGTACTCCCGGGACAGCCAAACACCGGGGAGCTGTTTTTT
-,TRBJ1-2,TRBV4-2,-,CASSQDPVGRVLRQEDGYTF,TGTGCCAGCAGCCAAGATCCGGTGGGGAGGGTCCTTCGACAGGAGGATGGCTACACCTTC
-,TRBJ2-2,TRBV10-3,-,CAISEQPANTGELFF,TGTGCCATCAGTGAACAGCCGGCCAACACCGGGGAGCTGTTTTTT
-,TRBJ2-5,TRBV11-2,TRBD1,CASSYRGIETQYF,TGTGCCAGCAGCTACAGGGGGATAGAGACCCAGTACTTC
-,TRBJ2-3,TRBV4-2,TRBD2,CASSRRLADNTDTQYF,TGTGCCAGCAGCCGGAGACTAGCGGATAACACAGATACGCAGTATTTT
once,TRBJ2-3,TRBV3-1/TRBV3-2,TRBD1,CASSQGQGSADTQYF,TGTGCCAGCAGCCAAGGACAGGGGTCCGCAGATACGCAGTATTTT
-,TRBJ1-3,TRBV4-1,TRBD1,CASSQGRARGRNTIYF,TGCGCCAGCAGCCAAGGGAGGGCCAGGGGGAGAAACACCATATATTTT
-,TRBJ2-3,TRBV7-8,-,CASSSGDSTDTQYF,TGTGCCAGCAGCTCCGGGGATAGCACAGATACGCAGTATTTT
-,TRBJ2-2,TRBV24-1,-,CATSDLWQNTGELFF,TGTGCCACCAGTGATTTGTGGCAGAACACCGGGGAGCTGTTTTTT
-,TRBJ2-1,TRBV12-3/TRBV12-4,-,CASNRGYNEQFF,TGTGCCAGCAATCGCGGTTACAATGAGCAGTTCTTC